Listed below are T cell receptor beta chains from one sample, sequenced in a study of CD8+ T cells in alopecia areata. Data came from immunoSEQ multiplex PCR; TCRdb stores just in-frame clones and leaves some out. The sample records roughly 100,000 clones, 55% being singletons. Sequenced: CD4+ T cells sorted from blood. The source is a human donor in good health. Each CDR3 is given with its conserved first and last residue. D genes are given only for firm matches. Clone size is stated in some rows and not others, as once, few, many or a class when expanded.

>TRBJ1-2|NA|TRBV30|few
CAWSLHPGGYTF
TGTGCCTGGAGTCTCCACCCGGGGGGCTACACCTTC
>TRBJ1-1|NA|TRBV5-1|few
CASSLGAGVNTEAFF
TGCGCCAGCAGCTTGGGGGCAGGGGTGAACACTGAAGCTTTCTTT
>TRBJ2-7|TRBD2|TRBV5-1|few
CASSAGTSGGYEQYF
TGCGCCAGCAGCGCCGGGACTAGCGGGGGGTACGAGCAGTACTTC
>TRBJ2-2|NA|TRBV7-2|few
CASPFERMSRGELFF
TGTGCCAGCCCCTTTGAGCGGATGTCAAGAGGGGAGCTGTTTTTT
>TRBJ2-5|TRBD2|TRBV5-1|NA
CASTLAGGPQETQYF
TGCGCCAGCACCCTAGCGGGGGGACCTCAAGAGACCCAGTACTTC
>TRBJ1-1|NA|TRBV5-1|NA
CASSLVPNTEAFF
TGCGCCAGCAGCTTGGTGCCGAACACTGAAGCTTTCTTT
>TRBJ2-5|NA|TRBV4-1|NA
CASSQSIGGRRETQYF
TGCGCCAGCAGCCAGTCAATCGGGGGGCGTCGGGAGACCCAGTACTTC
>TRBJ2-7|NA|TRBV29-1|NA
CSAGEGYEQYF
TGCAGCGCCGGAGAGGGGTACGAGCAGTACTTC
>TRBJ2-7|NA|TRBV6-1|NA
CASSHQGIAYEQYF
TGTGCCAGCAGTCATCAGGGAATTGCCTACGAGCAGTACTTC
>TRBJ2-4|NA|TRBV13|NA
CASSLGAGQKNIQYF
TGTGCCAGCAGCTTAGGGGCGGGGCAGAAAAACATTCAGTACTTC
>TRBJ1-5|NA|TRBV14|NA
CASSHISVDNQPQHF
TGTGCCAGCAGCCATATCTCAGTAGACAATCAGCCCCAGCATTTT
>TRBJ2-4|NA|TRBV5-4|NA
CASSMGRQNIQYF
TGTGCCAGCAGCATGGGCAGGCAAAACATTCAGTACTTC
>TRBJ1-2|NA|TRBV29-1|once
CSVMAGANYGYTF
TGCAGCGTTATGGCAGGGGCTAACTATGGCTACACCTTC
>TRBJ2-6|NA|TRBV27|few
CASSSPWTSGANVLTF
TGTGCCAGCAGTTCCCCGTGGACCTCTGGGGCCAACGTCCTGACTTTC
>TRBJ1-5|NA|TRBV27|once
CASSLSMAARNQPQHF
TGTGCCAGCAGTTTATCGATGGCAGCCCGCAATCAGCCCCAGCATTTT
>TRBJ1-5|NA|TRBV19|few
CASSLEDSLSNQPQHF
TGTGCCAGTAGTCTCGAGGACAGCCTTAGCAATCAGCCCCAGCATTTT
>TRBJ2-6|NA|TRBV4-1|NA
CASSQGFAGQRSGANVLTF
TGCGCCAGCAGCCAAGGCTTCGCGGGACAACGCTCTGGGGCCAACGTCCTGACTTTC
>TRBJ2-7|TRBD1|TRBV28|NA
CASSPGTASYEQYF
TGTGCCAGCAGTCCCGGGACAGCTTCCTACGAGCAGTACTTC
>TRBJ2-2|NA|TRBV5-6|NA
CASSQNTGELFF
TGTGCCAGCAGCCAGAACACCGGGGAGCTGTTTTTT
>TRBJ1-2|NA|TRBV29-1|few
CSVGGASNYGYTF
TGCAGCGTTGGCGGGGCATCCAACTATGGCTACACCTTC
>TRBJ2-2|TRBD2|TRBV4-1|NA
CASTPLAGGFFTGELFF
TGCGCCAGCACCCCACTAGCGGGGGGCTTCTTCACCGGGGAGCTGTTTTTT
>TRBJ2-5|NA|TRBV4-1|NA
CASSQDRRTQETQYF
TGCGCCAGCAGCCAAGACAGGCGGACTCAAGAGACCCAGTACTTC
>TRBJ2-5|TRBD2|TRBV7-2|few
CASSSRLAGGKETQYF
TGTGCCAGCAGCTCTAGACTAGCGGGGGGCAAAGAGACCCAGTACTTC
>TRBJ2-5|NA|TRBV30|NA
CAWSVGQAAQETQYF
TGTGCCTGGAGTGTTGGCCAGGCAGCTCAAGAGACCCAGTACTTC
>TRBJ2-1|TRBD1|TRBV29-1|NA
CSVLQGPYYNEQFF
TGCAGCGTTCTACAGGGGCCTTACTACAATGAGCAGTTCTTC
>TRBJ2-5|NA|TRBV6-1|NA
CASSGMAWETQYF
TGTGCCAGCAGCGGGATGGCTTGGGAGACCCAGTACTTC
>TRBJ1-2|TRBD1|TRBV6-5|NA
CATSPSGGLSYGYTF
TGTGCCACAAGCCCCTCAGGGGGATTGAGCTATGGCTACACCTTC
>TRBJ1-2|NA|TRBV2|NA
CASSPESFPGYTF
TGTGCCAGCAGCCCCGAATCTTTCCCTGGCTACACCTTC
>TRBJ2-1|NA|TRBV5-6|NA
CASSLEILAKYNEQFF
TGTGCCAGCAGCTTGGAGATCCTAGCGAAGTACAATGAGCAGTTCTTC
>TRBJ2-1|TRBD1|TRBV5-6|NA
CASSLTGGAGNEQFF
TGTGCCAGCAGCTTGACAGGGGGCGCGGGTAATGAGCAGTTCTTC
>TRBJ1-4|NA|TRBV18|few
CASSPASDEKLFF
TGTGCCAGCTCACCAGCCAGCGATGAAAAACTGTTTTTT
>TRBJ1-1|TRBD1|TRBV5-1|NA
CASQYETGFREAFF
TGCGCCAGCCAGTATGAGACAGGGTTTCGTGAAGCTTTCTTT
>TRBJ2-3|NA|TRBV7-8|NA
CASSLKGNIPTDTQYF
TGTGCCAGCAGCTTAAAGGGAAACATACCCACAGATACGCAGTATTTT
>TRBJ2-1|NA|TRBV7-2|few
CASSPSGPYNEQFF
TGTGCCAGCAGCCCGTCCGGTCCCTACAATGAGCAGTTCTTC
>TRBJ2-7|TRBD1|TRBV27|NA
CASRPTGGAEQYF
TGTGCCAGCAGGCCGACAGGGGGCGCCGAGCAGTACTTC
>TRBJ2-2|TRBD2|TRBV29-1|NA
CSVASGGTGELFF
TGCAGCGTCGCTAGCGGGGGTACCGGGGAGCTGTTTTTT
>TRBJ1-1|NA|TRBV18|NA
CASSPGQYTEAFF
TGTGCCAGCTCACCAGGACAGTACACTGAAGCTTTCTTT
>TRBJ2-7|TRBD1|TRBV29-1|NA
CSVGQGGEQYF
TGCAGCGTTGGACAGGGCGGCGAGCAGTACTTC
>TRBJ1-5|TRBD1|TRBV7-8|NA
CASSHGQGASNQPQHF
TGTGCCAGCAGCCACGGACAGGGGGCCTCAAATCAGCCCCAGCATTTT
>TRBJ2-2|NA|TRBV19|NA
CASSDQVNTGELFF
TGTGCCAGTAGTGATCAGGTGAACACCGGGGAGCTGTTTTTT
>TRBJ1-1|NA|TRBV29-1|few
CSVQGLLGVNTEAFF
TGCAGCGTGCAGGGTCTGTTGGGTGTGAACACTGAAGCTTTCTTT
>TRBJ1-5|NA|TRBV7-2|once
CASSLNNIGRRNQPQHF
TGTGCCAGCAGCTTAAATAACATAGGTCGTCGCAATCAGCCCCAGCATTTT
>TRBJ2-7|NA|TRBV30|NA
CAWERGTGYGQYF
TGTGCCTGGGAACGGGGGACCGGCTACGGGCAGTACTTC
>TRBJ1-2|NA|TRBV4-2|few
CASSQDLNSNYGYTF
TGTGCCAGCAGCCAAGATTTGAACAGTAACTATGGCTACACCTTC
>TRBJ2-1|NA|TRBV4-2|NA
CASSQEVSHQLPYNEQFF
TGTGCCAGCAGCCAAGAAGTATCTCATCAACTACCCTACAATGAGCAGTTCTTC
>TRBJ1-5|NA|TRBV5-1|NA
CASSLSPDQPQHF
TGCGCCAGCAGCTTGAGTCCCGACCAGCCCCAGCATTTT
>TRBJ2-5|NA|TRBV11-2|few
CASSMRQVETQYF
TGTGCCAGCAGCATGAGACAGGTGGAGACCCAGTACTTC
>TRBJ2-4|TRBD2|TRBV15|once
CATSRARGLTGGAKNIQYF
TGTGCCACCAGCAGAGCACGCGGGTTGACGGGGGGAGCTAAAAACATTCAGTACTTC
>TRBJ2-3|NA|TRBV10-3|NA
CAIRGTDTQYF
TGTGCCATCAGGGGGACAGATACGCAGTATTTT
>TRBJ1-1|TRBD1|TRBV6-5|NA
CASRGTDEAFF
TGTGCCAGCAGGGGGACAGATGAAGCTTTCTTT
>TRBJ2-5|TRBD1|TRBV10-3|NA
CATQGQVQETQYF
TGTGCCACCCAGGGACAGGTCCAAGAGACCCAGTACTTC
>TRBJ2-5|TRBD1|TRBV7-2|NA
CASSSGTGQKTQYF
TGTGCCAGCAGCTCCGGGACAGGGCAAAAGACCCAGTACTTC
>TRBJ1-2|NA|TRBV18|NA
CASSPEQGLGYTF
TGTGCCAGCTCACCTGAACAGGGACTCGGCTACACCTTC